This T cell receptor beta chain was identified in a study of response to subunit inactivated influenza vaccine. Overall study results and limits: After each seasonal influenza vaccination, few new T cells are recruited, the authors suggested.

Trimming removed 4 bases from V and 5 bases from J; junction bases left unmatched: 6. Per germline, CDR1 LGHDT and CDR2 YNNKEL (reference sequence). This CDR3 region has 14 residues. TCRdb redid the calling of the RT-PCR reads with MiXCR, one entry per CDR3 protein. The sample holds 450,000 to 500,000 distinct CDR3 sequences, over 9.5% seen once. At least ten counts were recorded for this clonotype. Its target is unknown. J is TRBJ2-3 and V is TRBV3-1; the match to TRBD1 covers 7 bases. The receptor comes from a middle-aged man who received an inactivated influenza vaccine. The sample was PBMCs from blood, taken roughly 47 days after vaccination. CDR3 region: CASSLGQVLDTQYF. The CDR3 nucleotides read TGTGCCAGCAGCCTCGGACAGGTTCTAGATACGCAGTATTTT.